The T cell receptor (beta chain) described here comes from a study of cytomegalovirus exposure and HLA in healthy donors. Study-wide findings and caveats: By a later analysis, the bulk of CMV-associated TCR beta chains appeared HLA-restricted.

PCR primers comprised 60 Vbeta and 13 Jbeta primers. The repertoire was sequenced with immunoSEQ multiplex PCR; TCRdb's copy has only in-frame clones and lacks some. The table records 130,000 to 150,000 clones, nearly 80% of them present only once. This clone was observed a few times. Its antigen is currently unknown. Sample: PBMCs. This TCR was sampled from a male donor in good health and CMV-seronegative.

The CDR3 nucleotides are TGTGCCAGCAGCTTAGGGACTAGCTACAATGAGCAGTTCTTC. It encodes CASSLGTSYNEQFF. The chain has TRBV7-2 and TRBJ2-1, with 7 positions matching TRBD2. The germline CDR1 and CDR2 sequences are SGHTA and FQGNSA. This CDR3 comprises 14 residues. The trim removed 1 base at V and 3 bases at J, leaving 0 bases unmatched.